Below are 28 T cell receptor beta chains sequenced from a single sample in a study of cytomegalovirus exposure and HLA in healthy donors. Vbeta (60) and Jbeta (13) primers were used in the PCR. The repertoire was sequenced with immunoSEQ multiplex PCR; TCRdb's copy has only in-frame clones and lacks some. The sample contains 150,000 to 200,000 clones, about 81% of which appear only once. The sequencing sample was made of PBMCs. The origin of the receptors is a woman aged 18-29 years in good health and CMV-seronegative.

This clone was counted between two and nine times. The chain carries TRBV28 and TRBJ1-1; tentatively, D is TRBD1 (5 bases). V gave up 6 bases and J gave up 5 bases, with 16 bases separating them. CDR3 length equals 14 residues. Germline CDR1 is MDHEN and CDR2 is SYDVKM. The CDR3: CASRSPPGGTEAFF. CDR3 coding DNA: TGTGCCAGCAGGTCCCCCCCTGGGGGGACTGAAGCTTTCTTT.

V usage is TRBV5-1 and J usage is TRBJ2-3; TRBD1 aligns across 7 bases. Losses at the gene ends were 5 bases for V and 5 bases for J; bases not matched to a gene: 8. The CDR3 covers 14 residues. The germline V gene has CDR1 SGHRS and CDR2 YFSETQ. The CDR3 DNA reads TGCGCCAGCAGTGCGACAGGGAATGGAGATACGCAGTATTTT. Translating it yields CASSATGNGDTQYF.

This chain uses TRBV2 with TRBJ2-2; D is unresolved. With 8 bases removed from V and 5 bases from J, the gap between germline ends came to 9 bases. The CDR3 has 12 amino acids. The germline V gene encodes CDR1 SNHLY and CDR2 FYNNEI. Here the CDR3 reads CASPVRTGELFF. CDR3 nucleotide sequence: TGTGCCAGCCCCGTCAGGACCGGGGAGCTGTTTTTT.

The rearrangement uses TRBV10-3 and TRBJ2-1; the match to TRBD2 covers 10 bases. The CDR3 consists of 14 residues. Germline CDR1 and CDR2: ENHRY and SYGVKD. The V and J ends lost 5 bases and 6 bases, in that order; junction bases with no gene match: 4. The DNA of the CDR3 is TGTGCCATCAGTCTGGCTAGCGGGGGCAATGAGCAGTTCTTC. Amino acids: CAISLASGGNEQFF.

J is TRBJ2-7 and V is TRBV6-1; 9 bases line up with TRBD2. The J segment lost 6 bases and the V segment lost 8 bases, leaving 8 bases of the junction unmatched. Germline V CDR1 and CDR2: MNHNS, SASEGT. The CDR3 contains 13 residues. CDR3 sequence (DNA): TGTGCCAGCGATAGCGGGAGAGACCCCGAGCAGTACTTC. Amino acid sequence: CASDSGRDPEQYF.

This clone has more than one count but fewer than ten. The J gene is TRBJ1-1, the V gene TRBV18; 7 bases line up with TRBD1. J lost 4 bases, V lost 2 bases, and 1 base had no gene match. The CDR3 length is 13 residues. Germline V gives CDR1 KGHSH, CDR2 LQKENI. The CDR3 DNA reads TGTGCCAGCTCACCAACAGGGGTCACTGAAGCTTTCTTT. Residues: CASSPTGVTEAFF.

The chain is built from TRBV4-2 and TRBJ2-5; 10 positions match TRBD2. The tail of the sequence fits TRBJ2-7 better, so the J call may be wrong. CDR1 LGHNA and CDR2 YNFKEQ come from the germline V gene. The CDR3 has 15 residues. The CDR3 loop is CASSQVAGGTPEQYF. The CDR3 DNA is TGTGCCAGCAGCCAAGTAGCGGGAGGCACCCCCGAGCAGTACTTC.

The gene calls are TRBV7-9 and TRBJ2-1; no reliable D call. Trimming pared 2 bases from V and 6 bases from J, leaving 8 bases between. Germline assignment: CDR1 SEHNR and CDR2 FQNEAQ (reference sequence). The CDR3 is made up of 13 amino acids. The CDR3 loop reads CASSLSSGNEQFF. CDR3 in DNA: TGTGCCAGCAGCTTATCTTCCGGCAATGAGCAGTTCTTC.

In the case of this clone: Other DNA sequences within the sample encode an identical CDR3. This chain links TRBV9 with TRBJ2-2, with TRBD2 matching 8 bases. V lost 0 bases to trimming and J lost 5 bases; unmatched junction nucleotides: 3. This CDR3 contains 15 residues. Germline assignment: CDR1 SGDLS and CDR2 YYNGEE. CDR3 coding DNA: TGTGCCAGCAGCGTAGAGCGGGGGTATACCGGGGAGCTGTTTTTT. The encoded protein is CASSVERGYTGELFF.

This chain uses TRBV7-6 with TRBJ2-3, with 14 bases fitting TRBD2. Germline V gene data show CDR1 as SGHVS and CDR2 as FNYEAQ. The CDR3 runs 19 residues. V dropped 1 base and J dropped 1; count of bases not matched to a gene: 7. CDR3 protein: CASSLGGLAGALGTDTQYF. Here the CDR3 DNA reads TGTGCCAGCAGCTTAGGGGGACTAGCGGGGGCCCTTGGCACAGATACGCAGTATTTT. Using reference TRBV7-6 and TRBJ2-3 for the parts outside the CDR3, the full variable domain is GAGVSQSPRYKVTKRGQDVALRCDPISGHVSLYWYRQALGQGPEFLTYFNYEAQQDKSGLPNDRFSAERPEGSISTLTIQRTEQRDSAMYRCASSLGGLAGALGTDTQYFGPGTRLTVL.

The chain has TRBV13 and TRBJ1-3, with D hard to call. In germline, CDR1 is PRHDT, CDR2 FYEKMQ (reference sequence). CDR3 length: 16 amino acids. Between the trimmed V and J ends, which lost 4 bases and 2 bases, there was a span of 15 bases. CDR3 bases: TGTGCCAGCAGCTCGTACGAGGGAGACCCTGGAAACACCATATATTTT. As protein: CASSSYEGDPGNTIYF.

The chain couples TRBV6-5 to TRBJ1-5; 11 nucleotides agree with TRBD1. V shed 5 bases, J shed 7 bases, and the junction held 1 base outside the gene matches. CDR1 and CDR2 (germline): MNHEY, SVGAGI. The CDR3 length is 13 residues. The CDR3 DNA sequence: TGTGCCAGCAGTCGGACAGGGGGCCAGCCCCAGCATTTT. Encoded protein: CASSRTGGQPQHF.

This clone has just a few counts. The rearrangement joins TRBV18 to TRBJ1-3; D is undetermined. The germline CDR1 and CDR2 sequences are KGHSH and LQKENI. V was clipped by 0 bases and J by 4 bases, with 10 bases between them. The length of the CDR3 is 15 residues. Here the CDR3 DNA reads TGTGCCAGCTCACCACCGAGCGTTTCCGGAAACACCATATATTTT. Protein sequence: CASSPPSVSGNTIYF.

The count of this clone is one. The chain couples TRBV7-9 to TRBJ2-7; D unclear. Germline CDR1 SEHNR, CDR2 FQNEAQ (reference sequence). V was shortened by 6 bases and J by 2 bases, with 8 bases between the two germline ends. This CDR3 spans 12 amino acids. The CDR3 loop reads CASRGGTYEQYF. For the CDR3, the DNA is TGTGCCAGCAGAGGCGGTACCTACGAGCAGTACTTC.

CDR3 sequence: CASSYGSGTGEETQYF. The DNA of the CDR3 is TGTGCCAGCAGTTACGGGTCCGGGACAGGGGAAGAGACCCAGTACTTC. The chain carries TRBV6-5 and TRBJ2-5; 10 bases map to TRBD1. The CDR3 extends over 16 amino acids. Per germline, CDR1 MNHEY and CDR2 SVGAGI. V dropped 2 bases and J dropped 3; count of bases not matched to a gene: 6.

This chain joins TRBV9 and TRBJ2-6; D ambiguous. Germline V gene lookup returns CDR1 SGDLS and CDR2 YYNGEE. Trimming left V 3 bases short and J 0 bases short, with 16 bases between. CDR3 length: 18 residues. As DNA, the CDR3 is TGTGCCAGCAGCGACGACTTGCGCCCCCGCTCTGGGGCCAACGTCCTGACTTTC. Translation gives CASSDDLRPRSGANVLTF.

This clone was counted a few times. This chain joins TRBV6-1 and TRBJ1-2; TRBD1 agrees at 7 bases. Germline V gene data show CDR1 as MNHNS and CDR2 as SASEGT. Unmatched junction bases numbered 6, after V lost 0 bases and J lost 2 bases. This CDR3 comprises 16 residues. CDR3 sequence reads: CASSEAGDSPNYGYTF. The DNA of the CDR3 is TGTGCCAGCAGTGAAGCTGGGGACAGTCCAAACTATGGCTACACCTTC.

The chain combines TRBV7-3 with TRBJ1-1; 7 bases map to TRBD1. Unmatched junction bases numbered 4, after V lost 2 bases and J lost 1 base. CDR1 is SGHTA, CDR2 FQGTGA, per germline. CDR3 length equals 15 residues. This CDR3 is CASSLQQGPNTEAFF. CDR3 DNA sequence: TGTGCCAGCAGCTTACAACAGGGGCCGAACACTGAAGCTTTCTTT.

CDR3: CASSNTGTRRDTQYF. In DNA form, the CDR3 reads TGTGCCAGCAGCAATACAGGGACGCGGCGAGATACGCAGTATTTT. The rearrangement links TRBV21-1 to TRBJ2-3; the table assigns TRBD1, which was not confirmed against the DNA. TRBV21-1 is classified as a pseudogene. CDR3 length: 15 residues.

V gene TRBV7-9 combines with J gene TRBJ1-2, with TRBD1 identical over 7 bases. J lost 0 bases, V lost 4 bases, and 11 bases had no gene match. The CDR3 is made up of 17 amino acids. Germline V gives CDR1 SEHNR, CDR2 FQNEAQ (reference sequence). CDR3 DNA: TGTGCCAGCAGCTGGCGGGACAGCCCATCCTCTAACTATGGCTACACCTTC. Translation: CASSWRDSPSSNYGYTF.

The chain links TRBV2 to TRBJ2-2; tentatively, D is TRBD1 (5 bases). Trimming shortened V by 7 bases and J by 1 base, and 13 bases separated the two germline ends. This CDR3 is built from 15 residues. Per the germline V gene, CDR1 is SNHLY and CDR2 is FYNNEI. The DNA for the CDR3 is TGTGCCAGCACCACACAGGATGGGAACACCGGGGAGCTGTTTTTT. Its protein product is CASTTQDGNTGELFF.

Only a few counts were recorded for this clone. The chain uses TRBV9 and TRBJ2-7, with 7 bases matching TRBD1. This CDR3 has 15 residues. Germline assignment: CDR1 SGDLS and CDR2 YYNGEE. V lost 3 bases and J lost 6; bases outside the gene matches: 12. CDR3 in DNA: TGTGCCAGCAGCGGACAGGGTGGAGTTTTAGCCGAGCAGTACTTC. Residues: CASSGQGGVLAEQYF.

V usage is TRBV7-3 and J usage is TRBJ2-2; D perhaps matches TRBD1 (6 bases). Germline V gene data show CDR1 as SGHTA and CDR2 as FQGTGA. V was cut by 6 bases and J by 1 base, with 9 bases left in between. This CDR3 comprises 14 residues. CDR3 DNA sequence: TGTGCCAGCAGTCTGACAGGGAACACCGGGGAGCTGTTTTTT. It encodes CASSLTGNTGELFF. Using reference TRBV7-3 and TRBJ2-2 for the parts outside the CDR3, the full variable domain is GAGVSQTPSNKVTEKGKYVELRCDPISGHTALYWYRQSLGQGPEFLIYFQGTGAADDSGLPNDRFFAVRPEGSVSTLKIQRTERGDSAVYLCASSLTGNTGELFFGEGSRLTVL.

The gene calls are TRBV2 and TRBJ1-5; the D gene is possibly TRBD1 (5 bases). Germline loops: CDR1 SNHLY, CDR2 FYNNEI. V gave up 8 bases and J gave up 1 base, with 15 bases separating them. This CDR3 comprises 15 residues. CDR3 DNA: TGTGCCAGCTCTTCGGCCCACAGGAGCAATCAGCCCCAGCATTTT. This codes for CASSSAHRSNQPQHF.

Here the CDR3 DNA reads TGTGCCAGCTCACCCCCTACGAGGGGGCGGGCCGGGGAGCTGTTTTTT. Translation gives CASSPPTRGRAGELFF. The chain links TRBV18 to TRBJ2-2; 7 bases are shared with TRBD1. Germline V lookup: CDR1 KGHSH, CDR2 LQKENI. The ends lost 3 bases at V and 6 bases at J; junction bases unmatched: 10. The CDR3 is 16 residues long.

This clone was seen a handful of times. The genes are TRBV4-1 and TRBJ2-1; 8 bases match TRBD2. Per germline, CDR1 MGHRA and CDR2 YSYEKL. The V and J ends lost 1 base and 8 bases, in that order; junction bases with no gene match: 10. The CDR3 runs 16 residues. The CDR3 here is CASSQGVISGDHEQFF. The CDR3 nucleotides read TGCGCCAGCAGCCAAGGGGTCATTAGCGGGGATCATGAGCAGTTCTTC.

The V gene is TRBV5-1, the J gene TRBJ2-1; 11 bases match TRBD2. Germline trimming cut 1 base from V and 4 bases from J; bases unmatched to any gene: 1. The CDR3 totals 15 residues. The germline V gene has CDR1 SGHRS and CDR2 YFSETQ. This chain's CDR3 is CASSLLAGGYNEQFF. CDR3 nucleotide sequence: TGCGCCAGCAGCTTGCTAGCGGGAGGTTACAATGAGCAGTTCTTC.

V is TRBV5-1 and J is TRBJ2-3; tentatively, D is TRBD2 (6 bases). This CDR3 has 14 residues. Germline loops: CDR1 SGHRS, CDR2 YFSETQ. V was trimmed by 4 bases and J by 6 bases, leaving 15 bases between them. CDR3 nucleotide sequence: TGCGCCAGCAGCCCGGGACTGGGGTCGGATACGCAGTATTTT. Translating it yields CASSPGLGSDTQYF.